This paragraph reports one T cell receptor (beta chain). Its target is not known. The record originates from a study of blood T cells in healthy people across ages. Overall study findings and caveats: Long-lived donors had more naive CD4+ cells and higher diversity than aged donors.

Combining a sample-barcoded 5' primer with a J-beta primer mix, a second PCR ran for 7 to 11 cycles. Every sample produced at least 2.5 million CDR3-containing paired-end reads. TCRdb used MiXCR to reprocess the 5' RACE reads, holding one entry per CDR3 protein. This table has roughly 830,000 distinct CDR3 sequences, 62% appearing once. CDR3 length: 14 residues. V lost 5 bases and J lost 4; bases outside the gene matches: 4. The sequencing sample was made of blood. The clonotype comes from a man aged 25-45 years in good health. The rearrangement joins TRBV12-3 or TRBV12-4 to TRBJ2-7; TRBD2 agrees at 11 bases. The CDR3 bases are TGTGCCAGCAGTCCGACTAGCGGGGTTTACGAGCAGTACTTC. Translated: CASSPTSGVYEQYF.